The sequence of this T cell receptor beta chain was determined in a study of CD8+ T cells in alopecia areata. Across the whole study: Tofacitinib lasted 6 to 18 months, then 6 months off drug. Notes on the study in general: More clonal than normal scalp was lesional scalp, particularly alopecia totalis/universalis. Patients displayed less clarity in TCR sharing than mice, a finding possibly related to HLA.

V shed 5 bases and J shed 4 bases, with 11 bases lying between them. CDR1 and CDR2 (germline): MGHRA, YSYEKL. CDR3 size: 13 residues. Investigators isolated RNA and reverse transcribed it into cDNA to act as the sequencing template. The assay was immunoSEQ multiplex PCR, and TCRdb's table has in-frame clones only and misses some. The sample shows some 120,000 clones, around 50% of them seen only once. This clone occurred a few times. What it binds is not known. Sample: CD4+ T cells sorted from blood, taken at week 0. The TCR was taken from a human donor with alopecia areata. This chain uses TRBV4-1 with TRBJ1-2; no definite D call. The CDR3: CASSSRSFYGYTF. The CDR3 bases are TGCGCCAGCAGCTCCAGGAGCTTCTATGGCTACACCTTC.